This TCR beta chain was captured in a study of OX40 agonist ivuxolimab in advanced cancers. Systemic immunosuppression or autoimmune disease history was grounds to exclude patients. Peripheral blood came from all dose cohorts at three timepoints. This CDR3 comprises 13 residues. Trimming cost V 6 bases and J 0 bases, with 9 bases left between them. Per the germline V gene, CDR1 is MNHEY and CDR2 is SMNVEV (reference sequence). Here immunoSEQ multiplex PCR was the method, and the copy in TCRdb shows in-frame clones only, minus some. The profile shows 80,000 or so clones, approximately 92% of them singletons.

This receptor was obtained from an adult with an advanced solid tumor such as melanoma, head and neck, liver or kidney cancer. The rearrangement joins TRBV27 to TRBJ2-7; no clear D. Here the sequenced sample was CD4+ or CD8+ T cells sorted from blood, taken in a trial of the OX40 agonist ivuxolimab. CDR3: CASRITSSYEQYF. The CDR3 DNA sequence: TGTGCCAGCAGAATAACGAGCTCCTACGAGCAGTACTTC.